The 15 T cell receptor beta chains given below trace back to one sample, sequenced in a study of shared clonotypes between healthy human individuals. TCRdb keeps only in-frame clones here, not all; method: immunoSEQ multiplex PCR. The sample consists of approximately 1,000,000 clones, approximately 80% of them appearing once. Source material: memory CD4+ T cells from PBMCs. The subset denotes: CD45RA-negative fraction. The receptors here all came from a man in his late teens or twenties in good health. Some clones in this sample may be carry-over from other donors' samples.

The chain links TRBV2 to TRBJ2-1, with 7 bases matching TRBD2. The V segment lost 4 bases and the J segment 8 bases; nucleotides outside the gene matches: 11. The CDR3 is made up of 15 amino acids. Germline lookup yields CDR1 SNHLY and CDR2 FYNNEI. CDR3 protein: CASSAPSGGRDEQFF. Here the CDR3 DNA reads TGTGCCAGCAGTGCCCCTAGCGGCGGTAGGGATGAGCAGTTCTTC.

CDR3 residues: CASSLVGGSTDTQYF. In DNA form, the CDR3 reads TGTGCCAGCAGCTTGGTCGGGGGAAGCACAGATACGCAGTATTTT. The J gene is TRBJ2-3, the V gene TRBV5-8, with D maybe TRBD2 (6 bases). Looked up from germline, CDR1 is SGHTS and CDR2 is YDEGEE. Trimming removed 0 bases from V and 0 bases from J, with 8 bases in between. This CDR3 is 15 amino acids long. The entire variable domain, with the rest obtained from reference TRBV5-8 and TRBJ2-3, is as follows: EAGVTQSPTHLIKTRGQQATLRCSPISGHTSVYWYQQALGLGLQFLLWYDEGEERNRGNFPPRFSGRQFPNYSSELNVNALELEDSALYLCASSLVGGSTDTQYFGPGTRLTVL.

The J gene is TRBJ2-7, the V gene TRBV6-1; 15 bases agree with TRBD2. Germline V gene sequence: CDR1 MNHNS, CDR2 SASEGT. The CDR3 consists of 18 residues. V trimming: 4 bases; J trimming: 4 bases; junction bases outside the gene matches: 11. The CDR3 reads CASSGGLAGGSPPYEQYF. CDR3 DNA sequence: TGTGCCAGCAGTGGGGGACTAGCGGGAGGTTCCCCACCTTACGAGCAGTACTTC.

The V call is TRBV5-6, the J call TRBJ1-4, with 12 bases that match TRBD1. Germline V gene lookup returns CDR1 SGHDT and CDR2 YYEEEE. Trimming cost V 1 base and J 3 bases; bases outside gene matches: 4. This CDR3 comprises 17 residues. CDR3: CASSLLGQGAPNEKLFF. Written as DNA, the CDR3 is TGTGCCAGCAGCTTGTTGGGACAGGGGGCGCCTAATGAAAAACTGTTTTTT. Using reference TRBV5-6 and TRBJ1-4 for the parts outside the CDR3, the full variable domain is DAGVTQSPTHLIKTRGQQVTLRCSPKSGHDTVSWYQQALGQGPQFIFQYYEEEERQRGNFPDRFSGHQFPNYSSELNVNALLLGDSALYLCASSLLGQGAPNEKLFFGSGTQLSVL.

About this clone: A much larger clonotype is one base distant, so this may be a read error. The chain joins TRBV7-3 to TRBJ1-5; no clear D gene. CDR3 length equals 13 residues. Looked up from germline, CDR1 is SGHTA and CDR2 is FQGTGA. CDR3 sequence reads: CASSLSGNQHQHF. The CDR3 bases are TGTGCCAGCAGCTTATCTGGCAATCAGCACCAGCATTTT.

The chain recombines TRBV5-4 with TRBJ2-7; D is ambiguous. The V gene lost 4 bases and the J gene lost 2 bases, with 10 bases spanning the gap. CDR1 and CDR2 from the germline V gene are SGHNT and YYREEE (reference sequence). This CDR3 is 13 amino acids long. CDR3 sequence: CASSLQNAYEQYF. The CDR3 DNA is TGTGCCAGCAGCCTACAGAATGCCTACGAGCAGTACTTC.

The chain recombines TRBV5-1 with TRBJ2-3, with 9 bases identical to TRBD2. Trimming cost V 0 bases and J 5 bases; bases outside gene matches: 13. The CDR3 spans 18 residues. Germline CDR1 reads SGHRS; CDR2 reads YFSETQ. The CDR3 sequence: CASSLETSGRLRGDTQYF. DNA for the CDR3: TGCGCCAGCAGCTTGGAAACTAGCGGGCGCTTACGGGGAGATACGCAGTATTTT.

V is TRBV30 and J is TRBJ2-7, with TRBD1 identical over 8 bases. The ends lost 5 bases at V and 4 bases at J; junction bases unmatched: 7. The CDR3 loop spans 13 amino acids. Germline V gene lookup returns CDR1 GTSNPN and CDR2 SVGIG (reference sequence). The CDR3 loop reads CAWAGGTVYEQYF. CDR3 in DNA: TGTGCCTGGGCAGGGGGCACCGTGTACGAGCAGTACTTC.

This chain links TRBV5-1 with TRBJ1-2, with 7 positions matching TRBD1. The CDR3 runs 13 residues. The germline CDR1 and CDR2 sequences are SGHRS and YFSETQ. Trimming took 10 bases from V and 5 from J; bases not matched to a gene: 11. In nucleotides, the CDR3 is TGCGCCTCGCGACAGGGAGACTTATATGGCTACACCTTC. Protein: CASRQGDLYGYTF. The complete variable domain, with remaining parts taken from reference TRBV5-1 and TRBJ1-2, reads KAGVTQTPRYLIKTRGQQVTLSCSPISGHRSVSWYQQTPGQGLQFLFEYFSETQRNKGNFPGRFSGRQFSNSRSEMNVSTLELGDSALYLCASRQGDLYGYTFGSGTRLTVV.

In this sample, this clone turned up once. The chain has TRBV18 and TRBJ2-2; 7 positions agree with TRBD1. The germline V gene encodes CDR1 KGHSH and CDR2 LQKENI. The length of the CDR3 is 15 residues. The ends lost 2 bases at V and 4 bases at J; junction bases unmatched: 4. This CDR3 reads CASSPGTVPTGELFF. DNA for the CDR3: TGTGCCAGCTCACCAGGGACAGTCCCCACCGGGGAGCTGTTTTTT.

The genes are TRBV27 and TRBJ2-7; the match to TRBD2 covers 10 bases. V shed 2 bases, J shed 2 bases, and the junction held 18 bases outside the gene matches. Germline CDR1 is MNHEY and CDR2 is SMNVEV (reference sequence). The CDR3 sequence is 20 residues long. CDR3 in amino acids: CASSLEPGFPGTSDTYEQYF. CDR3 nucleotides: TGTGCCAGCAGTTTAGAACCCGGCTTTCCGGGGACTAGCGATACCTACGAGCAGTACTTC.

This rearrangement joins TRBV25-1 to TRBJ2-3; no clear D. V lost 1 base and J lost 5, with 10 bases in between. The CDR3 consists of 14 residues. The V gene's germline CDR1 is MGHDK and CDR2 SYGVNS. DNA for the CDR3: TGTGCCAGCAGTGAATTCCAGGATGAAGATACGCAGTATTTT. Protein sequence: CASSEFQDEDTQYF.

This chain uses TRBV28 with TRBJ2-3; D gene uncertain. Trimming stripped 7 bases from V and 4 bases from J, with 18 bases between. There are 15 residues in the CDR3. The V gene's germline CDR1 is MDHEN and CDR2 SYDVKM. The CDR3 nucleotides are TGTGCCAGCACCCCCATGGACCTTACTGCAGATACGCAGTATTTT. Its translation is CASTPMDLTADTQYF.

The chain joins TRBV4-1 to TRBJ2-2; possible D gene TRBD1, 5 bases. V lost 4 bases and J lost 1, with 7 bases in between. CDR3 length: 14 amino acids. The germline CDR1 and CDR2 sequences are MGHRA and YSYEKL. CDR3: CASSRGQNTGELFF. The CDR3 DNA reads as TGCGCCAGCAGCCGCGGACAGAACACCGGGGAGCTGTTTTTT.

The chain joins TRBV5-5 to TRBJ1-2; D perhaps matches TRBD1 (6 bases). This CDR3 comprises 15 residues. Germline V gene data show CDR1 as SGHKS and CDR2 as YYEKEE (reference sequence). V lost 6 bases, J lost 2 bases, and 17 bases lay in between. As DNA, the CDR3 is TGTGCCAGCAACCTTGGAGCAGGGGTGAACTATGGCTACACCTTC. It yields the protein CASNLGAGVNYGYTF.